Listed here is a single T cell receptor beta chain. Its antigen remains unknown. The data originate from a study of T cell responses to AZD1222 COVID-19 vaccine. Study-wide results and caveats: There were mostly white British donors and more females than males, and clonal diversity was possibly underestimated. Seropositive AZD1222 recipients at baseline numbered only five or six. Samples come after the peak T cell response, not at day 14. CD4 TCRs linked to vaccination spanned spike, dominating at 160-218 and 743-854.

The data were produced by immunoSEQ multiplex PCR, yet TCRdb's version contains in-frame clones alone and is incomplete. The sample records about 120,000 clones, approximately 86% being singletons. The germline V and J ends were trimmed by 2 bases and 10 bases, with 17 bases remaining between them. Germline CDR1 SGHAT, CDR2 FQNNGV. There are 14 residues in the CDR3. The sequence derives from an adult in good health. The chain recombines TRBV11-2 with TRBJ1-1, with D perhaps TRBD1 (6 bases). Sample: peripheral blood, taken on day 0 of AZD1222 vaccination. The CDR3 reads CASSLNVYGGRAFF. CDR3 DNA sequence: TGTGCCAGCAGCTTAAACGTTTACGGGGGCAGAGCTTTCTTT. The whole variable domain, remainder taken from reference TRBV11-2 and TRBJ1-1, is EAGVAQSPRYKIIEKRQSVAFWCNPISGHATLYWYQQILGQGPKLLIQFQNNGVVDDSQLPKDRFSAERLKGVDSTLKIQPAKLEDSAVYLCASSLNVYGGRAFFGQGTRLTVV.